These T cell receptor beta chains were read from a single sample in a study of sequential checkpoint blockade in melanoma. Some clones are missing from TCRdb's copy, which holds only in-frame ones; the method was immunoSEQ multiplex PCR. The sample includes 40,000 or so clones, 86% seen only once; the top ten take roughly an eighth. Sequencing was performed on CD8+ T cells sorted from blood (inferred from file names), taken from a patient given nivolumab and ipilimumab in sequence. These receptor sequences come from a human donor with melanoma. CDR3s include the opening cysteine and the closing phenylalanine or tryptophan. D genes are given only for firm matches. Size is omitted from some rows. Given values are once, few, many or a class for expanded clones.

j_call d_call clone_size v_call cdr3_aa cdr3_nt
TRBJ2-7 - few TRBV19 CASSSTAGHEQYF TGTGCCAGTAGTTCCACGGCGGGGCATGAGCAGTACTTC
TRBJ1-2 - - TRBV29-1 CSVRSGGNTF TGCAGCGTTAGGAGTGGAGGGAACACCTTC
TRBJ2-1 - - TRBV4-1 CASSLRGSYNEQFF TGCGCCAGCAGCCTCCGAGGGTCCTACAATGAGCAGTTCTTC
TRBJ2-5 - - TRBV4-3 CASSQDPGLEETQYF TGCGCCAGCAGCCAAGATCCTGGACTGGAGGAGACCCAGTACTTC
TRBJ2-7 - few TRBV19 CASSITGSYEQYF TGTGCCAGTAGTATTACAGGTTCCTACGAGCAGTACTTC
TRBJ2-5 - - TRBV2 CASSEKRAFQETQYF TGTGCCAGCAGTGAAAAGCGGGCCTTCCAAGAGACCCAGTACTTC
TRBJ2-7 TRBD2 - TRBV2 CASRGGTSGTSSYEQYF TGTGCCAGCAGGGGGGGGACTAGCGGGACCTCCTCCTACGAGCAGTACTTC
TRBJ2-7 - - TRBV2 CASSDGSSYEQYF TGTGCCAGCAGTGACGGTTCTTCCTACGAGCAGTACTTC
TRBJ2-7 - once TRBV25-1 CATSRGEQYF TGTGCCACTTCTAGGGGCGAGCAGTACTTC
TRBJ2-5 - once TRBV4-2 CASSQETLAETQYF TGTGCCAGCAGCCAAGAGACCCTAGCAGAGACCCAGTACTTC
TRBJ2-6 TRBD1 - TRBV5-1 CASSPELPGQGLPTISGANVLTF TGCGCCAGCAGCCCAGAGCTCCCGGGACAGGGACTACCGACCATCTCTGGGGCCAACGTCCTGACTTTC
TRBJ2-2 - few TRBV7-8 CASSLPRAINTGELFF TGTGCCAGCAGCTTACCCAGGGCAATTAACACCGGGGAGCTGTTTTTT
TRBJ2-1 TRBD2 once TRBV6-6 CASSLAGGNNEQFF TGTGCCAGCAGTCTAGCGGGAGGCAACAATGAGCAGTTCTTC
TRBJ1-5 - - TRBV11-3 CASSLGLTSPQHF TGTGCCAGCAGCTTGGGGCTTACTTCGCCCCAGCATTTT
TRBJ2-1 - - TRBV10-3 CAISGAGNGGDEQFF TGTGCCATCAGTGGGGCCGGGAACGGAGGAGATGAGCAGTTCTTC
TRBJ2-3 - - TRBV11-2 CASRSDRYHTDTQYF TGTGCCAGCAGATCCGACAGATACCACACGGATACGCAGTATTTT
TRBJ2-2 - - TRBV7-9 CASSLALRENTGELFF TGTGCCAGCAGCTTAGCCCTCAGGGAGAACACCGGGGAGCTGTTTTTT
TRBJ2-7 TRBD2 few TRBV7-9 CAVGTSGRAASYEQYF TGTGCCGTCGGTACTAGCGGGCGCGCCGCAAGCTACGAGCAGTACTTC
TRBJ2-7 TRBD2 - TRBV28 CASSLGTSGYEQYF TGTGCCAGCAGTCTGGGTACTAGCGGGTACGAGCAGTACTTC
TRBJ1-5 - once TRBV19 CASSIGEFNQPQHF TGTGCCAGTAGTATCGGGGAATTCAATCAGCCCCAGCATTTT